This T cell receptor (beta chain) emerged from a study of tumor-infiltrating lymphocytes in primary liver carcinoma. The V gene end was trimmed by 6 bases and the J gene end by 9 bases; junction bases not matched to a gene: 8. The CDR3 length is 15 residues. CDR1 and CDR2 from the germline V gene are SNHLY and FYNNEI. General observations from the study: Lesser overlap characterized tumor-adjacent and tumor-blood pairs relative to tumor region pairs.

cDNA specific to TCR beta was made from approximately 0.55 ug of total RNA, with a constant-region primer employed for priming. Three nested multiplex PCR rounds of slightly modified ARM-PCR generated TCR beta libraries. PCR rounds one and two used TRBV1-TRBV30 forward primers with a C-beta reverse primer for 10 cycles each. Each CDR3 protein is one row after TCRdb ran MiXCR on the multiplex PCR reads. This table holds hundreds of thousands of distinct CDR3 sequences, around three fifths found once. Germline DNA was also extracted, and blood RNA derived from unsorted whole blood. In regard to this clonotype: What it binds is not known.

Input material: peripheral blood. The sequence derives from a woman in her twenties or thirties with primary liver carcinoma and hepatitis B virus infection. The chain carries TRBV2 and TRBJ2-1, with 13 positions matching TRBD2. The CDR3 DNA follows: TGTGCCAGCAGGTCGGGACTAGCGGGAAACTTTGAGCAGTTCTTC. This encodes CASRSGLAGNFEQFF.